This entry lists 15 T cell receptor beta chains sequenced from one sample in a study of T-cell reconstitution after alpha-beta-depleted transplantation in children. Using unique molecular identifiers, the investigators prepared the TCRbeta library. TCRdb reprocessed the PCR reads via MiXCR and lists one record per CDR3 protein. The sample holds about 500,000 distinct CDR3 sequences; less than 35% are singletons and the top ten take roughly 2.5%. Source: PBMCs from the stem cell graft donor, taken from the stem cell graft. These receptors all come from a human donor who donated a stem cell graft to a child with aplastic anemia.

This chain connects TRBV12-3 or TRBV12-4 to TRBJ1-1; D perhaps matches TRBD1 (5 bases). V lost 5 bases, J lost 5 bases, and 18 bases lay in between. The CDR3 spans 15 residues. The CDR3 spells CASSLSTVDGTEAFF. The CDR3 DNA is TGTGCCAGCAGTCTTTCGACAGTTGACGGGACTGAAGCTTTCTTT.

V and J are TRBV7-8 and TRBJ2-5; no clear D. Trimming stripped 6 bases from V and 0 bases from J, with 11 bases between. The germline V gene encodes CDR1 SGHVS and CDR2 FQNEAQ. The CDR3 totals 14 residues. Here the CDR3 DNA reads TGTGCCAGCAGATTAAGGCCGTACCAAGAGACCCAGTACTTC. Amino acid sequence: CASRLRPYQETQYF.

The chain combines TRBV29-1 with TRBJ1-1; D gene uncertain. Germline lookup yields CDR1 SQVTM and CDR2 ANQGSEA. This CDR3 has 12 residues. Trimming removed 5 bases at V and 0 bases at J, with 7 bases between. CDR3 in amino acids: CSVTDLNTEAFF. CDR3 bases: TGCAGCGTTACCGATCTGAACACTGAAGCTTTCTTT.

This clonotype was counted many times. The CDR3 sequence: CSASEAGNDNEQFF. DNA of the CDR3: TGCAGTGCTAGTGAAGCGGGTAACGACAATGAGCAGTTCTTC. The chain combines TRBV20-1 with TRBJ2-1, with a tentative D call TRBD2 (6 bases). The V end lost 3 bases, the J end lost 5 bases, and 14 bases lay between the germline ends. The CDR3 length is 14 residues. Germline CDR1 reads DFQATT; CDR2 reads SNEGSKA (reference sequence).

This clonotype has only a few counts. The chain joins TRBV7-6 to TRBJ2-1; possible D gene TRBD1, 6 bases. Trimming left V 3 bases short and J 7 bases short, with 10 bases between. The V gene's germline CDR1 is SGHVS and CDR2 FNYEAQ. The CDR3 extends over 13 amino acids. The CDR3 DNA sequence: TGTGCCAGCAGCTTGGGGGCAGCAAATGAGCAGTTCTTC. It yields the protein CASSLGAANEQFF.

A few counts support this clonotype. The chain joins TRBV7-8 to TRBJ2-7; D tentatively fits TRBD1 or TRBD2 (5 bases each). Deletions cut 3 bases from V and 6 bases from J, with 12 bases between. CDR3 length: 13 amino acids. Germline assignment: CDR1 SGHVS and CDR2 FQNEAQ. The CDR3 nucleotides are TGTGCCAGCAGCTTGTTTTCAGGGAGCGAGCAGTACGTC. This codes for CASSLFSGSEQYV.

The rearrangement links TRBV7-9 to TRBJ2-5, with a weak D call TRBD2 (6 bases). Germline V lookup: CDR1 SEHNR, CDR2 FQNEAQ (reference sequence). This CDR3 is built from 15 residues. The V and J ends lost 5 bases and 0 bases respectively, with 13 bases between them. DNA for the CDR3: TGTGCCAGCAGCACATATTGGAGGGACCAAGAGACCCAGTACTTC. Translation: CASSTYWRDQETQYF.

V and J are TRBV7-2 and TRBJ2-5, with 8 bases matching TRBD1. Germline CDR1 SGHTA, CDR2 FQGNSA. The CDR3 is 15 amino acids. J was trimmed by 2 bases and V by 5 bases; bases with no gene match: 7. CDR3 protein: CASSRQGTIQETQYF. Here the CDR3 DNA reads TGTGCCAGCAGCCGACAGGGGACAATTCAAGAGACCCAGTACTTC.

The V call is TRBV27, the J call TRBJ2-1; 7 bases agree with TRBD2. The CDR3 contains 15 residues. V gave up 5 bases and J gave up 5 bases; unmatched junction bases: 9. Germline lookup yields CDR1 MNHEY and CDR2 SMNVEV (reference sequence). CDR3 residues: CASSLAGRVDNEQFF. For the CDR3, the DNA is TGTGCCAGCAGTCTCGCGGGGAGGGTAGACAATGAGCAGTTCTTC.

This clonotype was picked up a small number of times. This rearrangement joins TRBV29-1 to TRBJ2-7; TRBD1 aligns across 10 bases. The CDR3 has 13 amino acids. V was clipped by 6 bases and J by 4 bases; unmatched bases: 6. From germline, CDR1 is SQVTM and CDR2 ANQGSEA. Here the CDR3 DNA reads TGCAGCGTGGAGGGACAGGGGCGTTACGAGCAGTACTTC. It translates to CSVEGQGRYEQYF.

The rearrangement joins TRBV9 to TRBJ1-1, with D uncertain. The V gene's germline CDR1 is SGDLS and CDR2 YYNGEE. The germline V and J ends were trimmed by 0 bases and 7 bases, with 10 bases remaining between them. The CDR3 is made up of 13 amino acids. The chain's CDR3 is CASSVAVVGEAFF. CDR3 sequence (DNA): TGTGCCAGCAGCGTAGCCGTAGTGGGTGAAGCTTTCTTT. Based on the CDR3 plus reference TRBV9 and TRBJ1-1, the full variable domain is DSGVTQTPKHLITATGQRVTLRCSPRSGDLSVYWYQQSLDQGLQFLIQYYNGEERAKGNILERFSAQQFPDLHSELNLSSLELGDSALYFCASSVAVVGEAFFGQGTRLTVV.

This clonotype was picked up a small number of times. The rearrangement joins TRBV5-8 to TRBJ2-1; no definite D call. CDR1 and CDR2 from the germline V gene are SGHTS and YDEGEE. V shed 4 bases and J shed 8 bases, with 16 bases lying between them. The CDR3 spans 14 residues. The CDR3 region is CASSQMSASDEQFF. The DNA of the CDR3 is TGTGCCAGCAGCCAAATGTCGGCCAGCGATGAGCAGTTCTTC. Full variable domain (outside the CDR3, taken from reference TRBV5-8 and TRBJ2-1): EAGVTQSPTHLIKTRGQQATLRCSPISGHTSVYWYQQALGLGLQFLLWYDEGEERNRGNFPPRFSGRQFPNYSSELNVNALELEDSALYLCASSQMSASDEQFFGPGTRLTVL.

This rearrangement joins TRBV6-2 or TRBV6-3 to TRBJ2-7; no clear D. Trimming cost V 2 bases and J 6 bases, with 5 bases left between them. From germline, CDR1 is MNHEY and CDR2 SVGEGT. The CDR3 has 11 residues. The CDR3 loop is CASSYRFEQYF. The CDR3 DNA reads TGTGCCAGCAGTTACCGTTTCGAGCAGTACTTC.

The chain combines TRBV20-1 with TRBJ2-3; TRBD2 might be the D (6 bases). This CDR3 has 14 amino acids. V was clipped by 5 bases and J by 0 bases, with 12 bases between them. The germline V gene has CDR1 DFQATT and CDR2 SNEGSKA (reference sequence). The DNA of the CDR3 is TGCAGTGCTCTATCGGGGACTAGCACAGATACGCAGTATTTT. Encoded protein: CSALSGTSTDTQYF.

The chain uses TRBV28 and TRBJ2-7, with 7 bases matching TRBD1. The CDR3 spans 15 residues. J was trimmed by 3 bases and V by 5 bases; bases with no gene match: 10. From germline, CDR1 is MDHEN and CDR2 SYDVKM. For the CDR3, the DNA is TGTGCCAGCAGTCCGACAGGGAATAAGGGCTACGAGCAGTACTTC. Translating it yields CASSPTGNKGYEQYF.